The 14 T cell receptor beta chains below all came from one sample that was sequenced in a study of control samples from healthy donors and cancer patients. Sequencing used immunoSEQ multiplex PCR; TCRdb keeps in-frame clones, though not all of them. The table records around 110,000 clones, roughly nine tenths of them present only once. The sample consisted of PBMCs. The receptors originated from a woman aged 50 to 60 with colorectal cancer.

Notes on this clone: Additional DNA sequences in this sample encode the identical CDR3. The chain uses TRBV5-1 and TRBJ1-3; weak D call: TRBD1 (6 bases). In germline, CDR1 is SGHRS, CDR2 YFSETQ. The CDR3 is made up of 15 amino acids. V was clipped by 5 bases and J by 5 bases, with 17 bases between them. As DNA, the CDR3 is TGCGCCAGCAGTTCGTCGGGGGGCGGACGAAACACCATATATTTT. Translated, it gives CASSSSGGGRNTIYF.

V gene TRBV7-2 combines with J gene TRBJ2-5; either TRBD1 or TRBD2 may supply D (5 bases each). Germline V gene data show CDR1 as SGHTA and CDR2 as FQGNSA. The CDR3 runs 13 residues. V lost 3 bases, J lost 2 bases, and 7 bases lay in between. CDR3 residues: CASSFGTQETQYF. The CDR3 region has the DNA TGTGCCAGCAGCTTCGGGACGCAAGAGACCCAGTACTTC.

The J gene is TRBJ2-3, the V gene TRBV15, with a tentative D call TRBD2 (6 bases). CDR1 and CDR2 (germline): LNHNV, YYDKDF (reference sequence). V was clipped by 1 base and J by 0 bases, with 14 bases between them. This CDR3 contains 17 residues. CDR3 sequence: CATSRVRDWVSTDTQYF. In DNA form, the CDR3 reads TGTGCCACCAGCAGAGTGCGGGATTGGGTGAGCACAGATACGCAGTATTTT. Drawing the rest from reference TRBV15 and TRBJ2-3, the complete variable domain is DAMVIQNPRYQVTQFGKPVTLSCSQTLNHNVMYWYQQKSSQAPKLLFHYYDKDFNNEADTPDNFQSRRPNTSFCFLDIRSPGLGDTAMYLCATSRVRDWVSTDTQYFGPGTRLTVL.

This clone has only a few counts. This chain uses TRBV13 with TRBJ2-2; D is unresolved. This CDR3 is 14 amino acids long. Germline V gene data show CDR1 as PRHDT and CDR2 as FYEKMQ (reference sequence). Trimming removed 0 bases from V and 1 base from J, with 3 bases in between. CDR3 sequence reads: CASSLGLNTGELFF. In DNA form, the CDR3 reads TGTGCCAGCAGCTTAGGACTGAACACCGGGGAGCTGTTTTTT.

The V and J genes are TRBV9 and TRBJ1-1; TRBD1 might be the D (5 bases). The V gene's germline CDR1 is SGDLS and CDR2 YYNGEE. V shed 0 bases and J shed 7 bases, with 10 bases lying between them. CDR3 length: 13 amino acids. The CDR3 bases are TGTGCCAGCAGCGTAGCTAGTGGGGGTGAAGCTTTCTTT. This sequence encodes CASSVASGGEAFF.

The rearrangement joins TRBV19 to TRBJ2-2; D is perhaps TRBD2 (6 bases). The CDR3 covers 15 residues. Per germline, CDR1 LNHDA and CDR2 SQIVND (reference sequence). Trimming took 5 bases from V and 7 from J, leaving 17 bases between them. CDR3 residues: CASSRNSGRIGELFF. The CDR3 DNA reads as TGTGCCAGTAGTCGAAATAGCGGTCGCATCGGGGAGCTGTTTTTT.

The rearrangement joins TRBV9 to TRBJ2-5; D uncertain. The germline V and J ends were trimmed by 0 bases and 4 bases, with 7 bases remaining between them. The length of the CDR3 is 13 residues. Germline CDR1 reads SGDLS; CDR2 reads YYNGEE. The CDR3 nucleotides are TGTGCCAGCAGCGTAGAAGGCGGAGAGACCCAGTACTTC. This translates into CASSVEGGETQYF.

This clone was picked up a small number of times. The chain combines TRBV7-9 with TRBJ1-1, with no clear D. Trimming took off 5 bases at V and 7 bases at J, with 17 bases between the two ends. The CDR3 extends over 14 amino acids. Germline V gene sequence: CDR1 SEHNR, CDR2 FQNEAQ (reference sequence). The CDR3 DNA reads as TGTGCCAGCAGCGTACCAGGAGGTTTGAGTGAAGCTTTCTTT. Encoded protein: CASSVPGGLSEAFF.

The chain recombines TRBV6-4 with TRBJ2-1; D ambiguous. Germline V CDR1 and CDR2: MRHNA, SNTAGT. The CDR3 loop spans 13 amino acids. Trimming pared 5 bases from V and 7 bases from J, leaving 12 bases between. The CDR3, as DNA: TGTGCCAGCAGTCAATCATTTGGGAATGAGCAGTTCTTC. Encoded protein: CASSQSFGNEQFF.

J is TRBJ1-5 and V is TRBV19, with D unresolved. From germline, CDR1 is LNHDA and CDR2 SQIVND (reference sequence). The germline V and J ends were trimmed by 5 bases and 3 bases, with 8 bases remaining between them. The CDR3 has 13 residues. CDR3 nucleotide sequence: TGTGCCAGTAGTCCGCAGTACAATCAGCCCCAGCATTTT. It yields the protein CASSPQYNQPQHF.

The V call is TRBV9, the J call TRBJ1-3; D call uncertain. Trimming took 4 bases from V and 7 from J, leaving 12 bases between them. The germline V gene encodes CDR1 SGDLS and CDR2 YYNGEE. The CDR3 consists of 13 residues. CDR3 amino acids: CASSPLLGNTIYF. The DNA of the CDR3 is TGTGCCAGCAGCCCCTTACTTGGTAACACCATATATTTT.

The chain uses TRBV12-3 or TRBV12-4 and TRBJ1-1; D ambiguous. V dropped 6 bases and J dropped 0 bases, with 8 bases sitting between them. The CDR3 loop spans 13 amino acids. The CDR3: CASRTQMNTEAFF. The CDR3, as DNA: TGTGCCAGCAGAACACAGATGAACACTGAAGCTTTCTTT.

This chain uses TRBV9 with TRBJ2-1; 7 nucleotides line up with TRBD1. In germline, CDR1 is SGDLS, CDR2 YYNGEE. The CDR3 extends over 15 amino acids. The ends lost 4 bases at V and 8 bases at J; junction bases unmatched: 12. CDR3 region: CASSQGERWFDEQFF. CDR3 in DNA: TGTGCCAGCAGCCAGGGGGAGAGGTGGTTCGATGAGCAGTTCTTC.

This rearrangement joins TRBV5-1 to TRBJ1-3; TRBD1 might be the D (6 bases). Germline CDR1 and CDR2: SGHRS and YFSETQ. The CDR3 covers 14 residues. Between the trimmed V and J ends, which lost 6 bases and 4 bases, there was a span of 14 bases. CDR3 amino acids: CASKQGTPGNTIYF. The CDR3 DNA reads as TGCGCCAGCAAACAGGGAACCCCCGGAAACACCATATATTTT.